The 18 T cell receptor beta chains reported below all come from one sample, sequenced in a study of control samples from healthy donors and cancer patients. The table came from immunoSEQ multiplex PCR; TCRdb's copy has only in-frame clones and leaves some out. The data contain approximately 190,000 clones, over 80% of them singletons. The sample was blood. These receptors all come from a man aged 25-45 years in good health.

The chain uses TRBV7-2 and TRBJ2-3; 11 nucleotides align to TRBD2. V shed 3 bases, J shed 3 bases, and the junction held 5 bases outside the gene matches. The germline gives CDR1 SGHTA, CDR2 FQGNSA. The CDR3 has 16 residues. Here the CDR3 reads CASSFALAGGTDTQYF. CDR3 DNA: TGTGCCAGCAGCTTTGCCCTAGCGGGGGGAACAGATACGCAGTATTTT.

The V and J genes are TRBV15 and TRBJ2-2; D gene ambiguous. This CDR3 comprises 15 residues. Looked up from germline, CDR1 is LNHNV and CDR2 is YYDKDF (reference sequence). Deletions cut 1 base from V and 5 bases from J, with 11 bases between. The CDR3 sequence is CATSRATTGTGELFF. CDR3 in DNA: TGTGCCACCAGCAGAGCCACCACCGGGACCGGGGAGCTGTTTTTT.

The rearrangement uses TRBV10-3 and TRBJ1-1, with 12 positions matching TRBD1. From germline, CDR1 is ENHRY and CDR2 SYGVKD. Trimming removed 4 bases from V and 4 bases from J; junction bases left unmatched: 4. CDR3 size: 15 residues. In DNA form, the CDR3 reads TGTGCCATCAGTGTAGGGACAGGGGGCGGCACTGAAGCTTTCTTT. Translation: CAISVGTGGGTEAFF.

J is TRBJ2-2 and V is TRBV27; TRBD2 is a possible D gene (6 bases). This CDR3 contains 15 residues. CDR1 and CDR2 from the germline V gene are MNHEY and SMNVEV (reference sequence). The V and J ends lost 8 bases and 2 bases respectively, with 15 bases between them. The CDR3 sequence: CASGRWATNTGELFF. The CDR3 DNA sequence: TGTGCCAGCGGGAGGTGGGCGACAAACACCGGGGAGCTGTTTTTT.

This sequence joins TRBV7-2 and TRBJ1-1; D ambiguous. CDR1 is SGHTA, CDR2 FQGNSA, per germline. The CDR3 is 13 residues long. With 3 bases removed from V and 2 bases from J, the gap between germline ends came to 7 bases. The chain's CDR3 is CASSLAINTEAFF. CDR3 nucleotides: TGTGCCAGCAGCTTGGCTATTAACACTGAAGCTTTCTTT.

CDR3 sequence reads: CASSNPRGRLNTEAFF. CDR3 coding DNA: TGTGCCAGCAGTAACCCCAGGGGCCGGTTGAACACTGAAGCTTTCTTT. The chain has TRBV3-1 (or the pseudogene TRBV3-2) and TRBJ1-1; TRBD1 might be the D (6 bases). V lost 6 bases to trimming and J lost 0 bases, with 17 bases between them. The length of the CDR3 is 16 residues. CDR1 and CDR2 (germline): LGHDT, YNNKEL (reference sequence).

The chain is built from TRBV4-1 and TRBJ1-5, with D maybe TRBD1 (6 bases). This CDR3 has 14 amino acids. The V gene's germline CDR1 is MGHRA and CDR2 YSYEKL. V lost 2 bases and J 6 bases, leaving 11 bases between the germline ends. The CDR3 DNA reads as TGCGCCAGCAGCCAACCACAGGGTAGTCAGCCCCAGCATTTT. It is translated as CASSQPQGSQPQHF.

For the CDR3, the DNA is TGTGCCAGCAGTCGGGCAGCGAGGATCAATGGCTACACCTTC. Its protein is CASSRAARINGYTF. The chain carries TRBV2 and TRBJ1-2; D uncertain. Germline CDR1 SNHLY, CDR2 FYNNEI. V lost 5 bases to trimming and J lost 6 bases, with 16 bases between them. The CDR3 is 14 amino acids.

The rearrangement uses TRBV27 and TRBJ1-2; D is uncertain. Looked up from germline, CDR1 is MNHEY and CDR2 is SMNVEV (reference sequence). V dropped 5 bases and J dropped 8 bases, with 21 bases sitting between them. The CDR3 consists of 15 residues. CDR3 sequence (DNA): TGTGCCAGCAGTACGGTGGGCCGCGGCTATGGGGGCTACACCTTC. Amino acid sequence: CASSTVGRGYGGYTF.

The V gene is TRBV5-1, the J gene TRBJ2-2, with 10 bases aligning to TRBD2. Germline V lookup: CDR1 SGHRS, CDR2 YFSETQ. V was pared by 4 bases and J by 1 base, with 10 bases of the junction left unmatched. This CDR3 comprises 18 residues. Here the CDR3 reads CASSPFASSGGNTGELFF. DNA of the CDR3: TGCGCCAGCAGCCCCTTCGCGTCTAGCGGGGGGAACACCGGGGAGCTGTTTTTT.

The rearrangement links TRBV5-6 to TRBJ1-2, with unresolved D. Trimming removed 5 bases at V and 4 bases at J, with 15 bases between. Germline assignment: CDR1 SGHDT and CDR2 YYEEEE. There are 14 residues in the CDR3. In DNA, the CDR3 is TGTGCCAGCAGGGACCCGCCGGACTTCTATGGCTACACCTTC. Translation: CASRDPPDFYGYTF.

This chain links TRBV15 with TRBJ1-6, with unresolved D. The CDR3 is made up of 17 amino acids. Germline CDR1 and CDR2: LNHNV and YYDKDF (reference sequence). Between the trimmed V and J ends, which lost 1 base and 7 bases, there was a span of 17 bases. The DNA for the CDR3 is TGTGCCACCAGCAGAGGAGCTGGGCGCAGCGAAAATTCACCCCTCCACTTT. Its protein product is CATSRGAGRSENSPLHF.

This chain uses TRBV19 with TRBJ2-3; 14 nucleotides align to TRBD2. After removal of 1 base from V and 4 bases from J, the junction contained 4 bases not matched to a gene. Germline assignment: CDR1 LNHDA and CDR2 SQIVND (reference sequence). There are 17 residues in the CDR3. DNA for the CDR3: TGTGCCAGTAGTATAGGGGTGACTAGCGGGGGGGCAGATACGCAGTATTTT. Translation gives CASSIGVTSGGADTQYF.

CDR3 amino acids: CASSLGGSTDTQYF. The DNA of the CDR3 is TGTGCCAGCAGTTTAGGAGGGAGCACAGATACGCAGTATTTT. This rearrangement joins TRBV6-2 or TRBV6-3 to TRBJ2-3, with D possibly being TRBD2 (6 bases). This CDR3 spans 14 amino acids. CDR1 and CDR2 (germline): MNHEY, SVGEGT. V lost 4 bases and J 0 bases, leaving 8 bases between the germline ends.

This clone showed up just a few times. This rearrangement joins TRBV6-5 to TRBJ1-5, with a possible D match to TRBD1 (5 bases). Germline V gene sequence: CDR1 MNHEY, CDR2 SVGAGI. Between the trimmed V and J ends, which lost 7 bases and 4 bases, there was a span of 14 bases. The CDR3 is 14 residues long. The CDR3 spells CASKSGGVNQPQHF. CDR3 bases: TGTGCCAGCAAGTCCGGGGGGGTTAATCAGCCCCAGCATTTT.

The rearrangement joins TRBV19 to TRBJ2-1; a possible D gene is TRBD2 (5 bases). This CDR3 region has 14 residues. The germline CDR1 and CDR2 sequences are LNHDA and SQIVND (reference sequence). The V end was cut by 9 bases, the J end by 5 bases, with 17 bases between. DNA for the CDR3: TGTGCCAGCACAACCGGGGTGGGGAACAATGAGCAGTTCTTC. Translation gives CASTTGVGNNEQFF.

The chain links TRBV2 to TRBJ1-6, with TRBD1 matching over 7 bases. Germline CDR1 reads SNHLY; CDR2 reads FYNNEI. The CDR3 extends over 16 amino acids. V was clipped by 6 bases and J by 2 bases; unmatched bases: 7. CDR3 DNA sequence: TGTGCCAGCAGCGAACAGGGGAACCCCTATAATTCACCCCTCCACTTT. Protein product: CASSEQGNPYNSPLHF.

This clone occurred once. V and J are TRBV30 and TRBJ2-1; a possible D gene is TRBD2 (6 bases). Germline loops: CDR1 GTSNPN, CDR2 SVGIG (reference sequence). The CDR3 consists of 14 residues. V gave up 0 bases and J gave up 4 bases, with 10 bases separating them. In DNA, the CDR3 is TGTGCCTGGAGTGTCGGCCGGGGGTACAATGAGCAGTTCTTC. Translating gives CAWSVGRGYNEQFF.